This is a list of T cell receptor beta chains from one sample in a study of cytomegalovirus exposure and HLA in healthy donors. The repertoire was sequenced with immunoSEQ multiplex PCR; TCRdb's copy has only in-frame clones and lacks some. Of 150,000 to 200,000 clones listed, about four fifths were seen once; the top ten hold roughly 10%. The sample taken for sequencing was PBMCs. All receptors come from a man aged 25-45 years in good health and CMV-seropositive. CDR3s include the opening cysteine and the closing phenylalanine or tryptophan. D genes are given only for firm matches. Not all rows give a size; the values are once, few, many and, for expanded clones, a class.

V: TRBV5-5; D: TRBD2; size: .; J: TRBJ2-1; CDR3: CASSLMAGVLNEQFF; DNA: TGTGCCAGCAGCTTGATGGCGGGAGTCCTGAATGAGCAGTTCTTC
V: TRBV10-3; D: .; size: .; J: TRBJ1-2; CDR3: CAISESNSYGYTF; DNA: TGTGCCATCAGTGAGAGTAACAGCTATGGCTACACCTTC
V: TRBV7-2; D: TRBD2; size: .; J: TRBJ2-3; CDR3: CASSVVPGLVIDTQYF; DNA: TGTGCCAGCAGCGTCGTACCGGGACTAGTCATAGATACGCAGTATTTT
V: TRBV5-4; D: TRBD2; size: .; J: TRBJ2-1; CDR3: CASSNGLAGGVNEQFF; DNA: TGTGCCAGCAGCAATGGACTAGCGGGGGGGGTTAATGAGCAGTTCTTC
V: TRBV7-8; D: .; size: once; J: TRBJ1-5; CDR3: CASSLGSGGFNQPQHF; DNA: TGTGCCAGCAGCTTAGGGTCGGGGGGCTTCAATCAGCCCCAGCATTTT
V: TRBV19; D: .; size: .; J: TRBJ2-6; CDR3: CASSPFSGANVLTF; DNA: TGTGCCAGTAGTCCTTTCTCTGGGGCCAACGTCCTGACTTTC
V: TRBV16; D: TRBD1; size: .; J: TRBJ1-1; CDR3: CASIRQGRGTEAFF; DNA: TGTGCCAGCATACGACAGGGAAGGGGCACTGAAGCTTTCTTT
V: TRBV7-2; D: TRBD1; size: .; J: TRBJ1-2; CDR3: CASSLGQGGYGYTF; DNA: TGTGCCAGCAGCTTAGGACAGGGGGGCTATGGCTACACCTTC
V: TRBV9; D: TRBD1; size: few; J: TRBJ2-7; CDR3: CASSVLGQGAMDEQYF; DNA: TGTGCCAGCAGCGTACTCGGACAGGGGGCTATGGACGAGCAGTACTTC
V: TRBV10-3; D: .; size: .; J: TRBJ2-7; CDR3: CATRGFYEQYF; DNA: TGTGCCACCCGCGGTTTTTACGAGCAGTACTTC
V: TRBV7-7; D: .; size: few; J: TRBJ1-5; CDR3: CASSDGISQPQHF; DNA: TGTGCCAGCTCGGACGGGATTAGTCAGCCCCAGCATTTT
V: TRBV27; D: TRBD1; size: few; J: TRBJ1-5; CDR3: CASSDRRGNQPQHF; DNA: TGTGCCTCTTCGGACAGGAGGGGCAATCAGCCCCAGCATTTT
V: TRBV5-1; D: TRBD1; size: .; J: TRBJ1-1; CDR3: CASSLGQGATAAAAFF; DNA: TGCGCCAGCAGCTTGGGTCAGGGGGCGACGGCGGCGGCAGCTTTCTTT
V: TRBV10-3; D: .; size: .; J: TRBJ2-2; CDR3: CAIRVSATGELFF; DNA: TGTGCCATCAGGGTTAGCGCAACCGGGGAGCTGTTTTTT
V: TRBV5-4; D: .; size: once; J: TRBJ1-2; CDR3: CASSLGRDGYTF; DNA: TGTGCCAGCAGCTTGGGGCGGGATGGCTACACCTTC
V: TRBV7-2; D: .; size: .; J: TRBJ1-3; CDR3: CASSRGTIAGNTIYF; DNA: TGTGCCAGCAGCCGAGGGACTATCGCTGGAAACACCATATATTTT
V: TRBV25-1; D: .; size: .; J: TRBJ2-5; CDR3: CASNTRVQETQYF; DNA: TGTGCCAGCAATACCCGGGTACAAGAGACCCAGTACTTC
V: TRBV27; D: TRBD1; size: .; J: TRBJ1-1; CDR3: CASSWDRDTEAFF; DNA: TGTGCCAGCAGCTGGGACAGGGACACTGAAGCTTTCTTT
V: TRBV28; D: TRBD1; size: once; J: TRBJ1-2; CDR3: CASSSGGVNGYTF; DNA: TGTGCCAGCAGTTCAGGGGGCGTGAATGGCTACACCTTC
V: TRBV5-1; D: TRBD2; size: .; J: TRBJ2-7; CDR3: CASLLGGFYEQYF; DNA: TGCGCCAGCCTTTTGGGGGGGTTTTACGAGCAGTACTTC
V: TRBV7-9; D: TRBD1; size: .; J: TRBJ1-2; CDR3: CASSPTGAHGYTF; DNA: TGTGCCAGCAGCCCTACAGGGGCGCACGGCTACACCTTC
V: TRBV29-1; D: .; size: .; J: TRBJ2-7; CDR3: CSSTQGTPPYEQYF; DNA: TGCAGCTCGACCCAGGGAACCCCTCCCTACGAGCAGTACTTC
V: TRBV15; D: TRBD1; size: .; J: TRBJ1-2; CDR3: CATSPIGRTGGYGYTF; DNA: TGTGCCACCAGCCCGATAGGGAGGACAGGGGGATATGGCTACACCTTC
V: TRBV28; D: TRBD1; size: .; J: TRBJ1-3; CDR3: CASLRDRGFSGNTIYF; DNA: TGTGCCAGCCTCCGGGACAGGGGTTTCTCTGGAAACACCATATATTTT
V: TRBV5-4; D: .; size: .; J: TRBJ1-1; CDR3: CASSLEQNTEAFF; DNA: TGTGCCAGCAGCTTGGAACAGAACACTGAAGCTTTCTTT
V: TRBV6-1; D: .; size: .; J: TRBJ2-5; CDR3: CASSYNRKTQYF; DNA: TGTGCCAGCAGCTATAACAGGAAGACCCAGTACTTC
V: TRBV6-4; D: .; size: few; J: TRBJ1-1; CDR3: CASSERDNTEAFF; DNA: TGTGCCAGCAGTGAGCGAGATAACACTGAAGCTTTCTTT
V: TRBV14; D: TRBD1; size: .; J: TRBJ1-6; CDR3: CASSRDRGSPLHF; DNA: TGTGCCAGCAGCCGAGACAGGGGTTCACCCCTCCACTTT
V: TRBV9; D: TRBD1; size: .; J: TRBJ1-2; CDR3: CASSVGQGTNYGYTF; DNA: TGTGCCAGCAGCGTCGGACAGGGGACTAACTATGGCTACACCTTC
V: TRBV5-6; D: .; size: .; J: TRBJ1-2; CDR3: CASSLLQAYNYGYTF; DNA: TGTGCCAGCAGCTTGCTTCAGGCCTATAACTATGGCTACACCTTC
V: TRBV11-2; D: TRBD1; size: .; J: TRBJ2-7; CDR3: CASSQAQGAYEQYF; DNA: TGCGCCAGCAGCCAGGCTCAGGGGGCCTACGAGCAGTACTTC
V: TRBV10-2; D: TRBD1; size: .; J: TRBJ1-2; CDR3: CASSDRGHYGYTF; DNA: TGCGCCAGCAGCGACAGGGGGCACTATGGCTACACCTTC
V: TRBV9; D: TRBD1; size: .; J: TRBJ1-1; CDR3: CASSVGQGQGLTEAFF; DNA: TGTGCCAGCAGCGTAGGACAGGGACAGGGACTGACTGAAGCTTTCTTT
V: TRBV5-1; D: TRBD2; size: .; J: TRBJ2-5; CDR3: CASSLSGRTETQYF; DNA: TGCGCCAGCAGCTTGAGCGGGAGGACAGAGACCCAGTACTTC
V: TRBV5-6; D: .; size: .; J: TRBJ2-1; CDR3: CASSLVSQSRYNEQFF; DNA: TGTGCCAGCAGCTTGGTAAGTCAGTCACGCTACAATGAGCAGTTCTTC
V: TRBV7-9; D: .; size: .; J: TRBJ1-4; CDR3: CASSSPRKGLNEKLFF; DNA: TGTGCCAGCAGCTCCCCGCGGAAGGGACTTAATGAAAAACTGTTTTTT
V: TRBV30; D: TRBD1; size: .; J: TRBJ1-1; CDR3: CAWSPPGTGRTEAFF; DNA: TGTGCCTGGAGTCCCCCGGGGACAGGAAGAACTGAAGCTTTCTTT
V: TRBV15; D: .; size: .; J: TRBJ1-2; CDR3: CATSRVRGAEGYTF; DNA: TGTGCCACCAGCAGAGTGCGTGGGGCTGAGGGCTACACCTTC
V: TRBV2; D: .; size: .; J: TRBJ2-3; CDR3: CASSDGSADTQYF; DNA: TGTGCCAGCAGTGACGGGAGCGCAGATACGCAGTATTTT
V: TRBV28; D: TRBD2; size: .; J: TRBJ2-2; CDR3: CASSLWTSGTGELFF; DNA: TGTGCCAGCAGTTTATGGACTAGCGGGACCGGGGAGCTGTTTTTT
V: TRBV9; D: .; size: .; J: TRBJ1-2; CDR3: CASSSQERVRYGYTF; DNA: TGTGCCAGCAGCTCCCAAGAGAGGGTAAGATATGGCTACACCTTC
V: TRBV30; D: .; size: once; J: TRBJ2-5; CDR3: CAWTRQTVGTQYF; DNA: TGTGCCTGGACTCGCCAGACAGTGGGGACCCAGTACTTC
V: TRBV27; D: TRBD1; size: .; J: TRBJ2-5; CDR3: CASSFRQGARGVETQYF; DNA: TGTGCCAGCAGTTTCAGACAGGGGGCGCGAGGGGTCGAGACCCAGTACTTC
V: TRBV29-1; D: TRBD1; size: .; J: TRBJ1-4; CDR3: CSVEKTGGRAEKLFF; DNA: TGCAGCGTTGAAAAGACAGGGGGACGGGCTGAAAAACTGTTTTTT
V: TRBV28; D: TRBD1; size: .; J: TRBJ2-2; CDR3: CASSTGGYTGELFF; DNA: TGTGCCAGCAGTACAGGGGGCTACACCGGGGAGCTGTTTTTT
V: TRBV7-7; D: TRBD1; size: .; J: TRBJ2-3; CDR3: CASSSGVDRGSDTQYF; DNA: TGTGCCAGCAGCTCCGGGGTGGACAGGGGCTCCGATACGCAGTATTTT
V: TRBV28; D: TRBD1; size: .; J: TRBJ1-2; CDR3: CASSSPDRGGHGYTF; DNA: TGTGCCAGCAGTTCTCCCGACAGGGGGGGACATGGCTACACCTTC
V: TRBV5-4; D: .; size: .; J: TRBJ2-3; CDR3: CASSLEAALDTDTQYF; DNA: TGTGCCAGCAGCTTGGAAGCGGCCCTTGACACAGATACGCAGTATTTT
V: TRBV28; D: TRBD2; size: .; J: TRBJ2-1; CDR3: CASSRLADNEQFF; DNA: TGTGCCAGCAGTCGACTAGCGGACAATGAGCAGTTCTTC
V: TRBV6-5; D: .; size: few; J: TRBJ1-2; CDR3: CASSRDERYGYTF; DNA: TGTGCCAGCAGCAGAGACGAGCGGTATGGCTACACCTTC
V: TRBV9; D: .; size: few; J: TRBJ1-1; CDR3: CASSATGSNTEAFF; DNA: TGTGCCAGCAGCGCAACAGGGTCGAACACTGAAGCTTTCTTT
V: TRBV11-2; D: TRBD1; size: .; J: TRBJ1-2; CDR3: CASSPLTGTVDGYTF; DNA: TGTGCCAGCAGCCCATTAACCGGGACAGTTGATGGCTACACCTTC
V: TRBV29-1; D: TRBD2; size: .; J: TRBJ2-1; CDR3: CSVDGLAGGVEQFF; DNA: TGCAGCGTTGATGGGCTAGCGGGGGGGGTTGAGCAGTTCTTC
V: TRBV9; D: TRBD2; size: .; J: TRBJ2-3; CDR3: CASSVGTSGGITDTQYF; DNA: TGTGCCAGCAGCGTAGGGACTAGCGGGGGTATCACAGATACGCAGTATTTT
V: TRBV5-8; D: .; size: once; J: TRBJ1-5; CDR3: CASSLGSFQPQHF; DNA: TGTGCCAGCAGCTTGGGGAGTTTTCAGCCCCAGCATTTT
V: TRBV5-1; D: TRBD2; size: .; J: TRBJ2-5; CDR3: CASSLVLAGVQETQYF; DNA: TGCGCCAGCAGCTTAGTGCTAGCGGGAGTACAGGAGACCCAGTACTTC
V: TRBV6-1; D: TRBD2; size: .; J: TRBJ2-3; CDR3: CASSELAGGPDTQYF; DNA: TGTGCCAGCAGTGAACTAGCGGGAGGTCCAGATACGCAGTATTTT
V: TRBV28; D: .; size: .; J: TRBJ2-2; CDR3: CASSQLGLFGELFF; DNA: TGTGCCAGCAGTCAACTAGGACTTTTCGGGGAGCTGTTTTTT
V: TRBV28; D: .; size: .; J: TRBJ2-7; CDR3: CASSLEGVPYEQYF; DNA: TGTGCCAGCAGTTTAGAGGGGGTTCCCTACGAGCAGTACTTC
V: TRBV6-6; D: .; size: .; J: TRBJ1-2; CDR3: CASSYSTLYGYTF; DNA: TGTGCCAGCAGTTACTCGACACTCTATGGCTACACCTTC